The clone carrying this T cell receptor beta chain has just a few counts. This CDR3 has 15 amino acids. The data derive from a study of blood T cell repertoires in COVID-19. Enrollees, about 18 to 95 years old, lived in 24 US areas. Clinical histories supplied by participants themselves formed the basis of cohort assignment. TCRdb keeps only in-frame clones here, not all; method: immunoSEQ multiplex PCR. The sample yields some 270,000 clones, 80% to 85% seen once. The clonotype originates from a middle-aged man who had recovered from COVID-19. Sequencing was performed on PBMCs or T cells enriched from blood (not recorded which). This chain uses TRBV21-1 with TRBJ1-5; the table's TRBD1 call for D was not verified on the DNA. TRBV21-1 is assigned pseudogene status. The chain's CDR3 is CASSGGGQGVSPQHF. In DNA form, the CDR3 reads TGTGCCAGCAGCGGGGGAGGCCAGGGGGTTTCGCCCCAGCATTTT.